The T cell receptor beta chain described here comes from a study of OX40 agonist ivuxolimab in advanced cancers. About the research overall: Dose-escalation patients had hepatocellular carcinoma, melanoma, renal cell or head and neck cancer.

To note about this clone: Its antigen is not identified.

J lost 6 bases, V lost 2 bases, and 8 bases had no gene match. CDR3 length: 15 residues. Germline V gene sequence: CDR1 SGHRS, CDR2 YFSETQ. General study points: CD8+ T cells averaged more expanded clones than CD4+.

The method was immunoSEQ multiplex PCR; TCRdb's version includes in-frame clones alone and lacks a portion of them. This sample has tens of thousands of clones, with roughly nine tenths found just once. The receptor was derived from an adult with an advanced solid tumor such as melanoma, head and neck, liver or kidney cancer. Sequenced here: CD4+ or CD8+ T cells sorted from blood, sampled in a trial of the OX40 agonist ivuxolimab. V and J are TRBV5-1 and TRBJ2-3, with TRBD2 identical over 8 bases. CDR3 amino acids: CASSLRSGRRDTQYF. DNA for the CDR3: TGCGCCAGCAGCTTAAGGAGCGGGAGAAGGGATACGCAGTATTTT.